Presented here are 18 T cell receptor beta chains from one specimen sequenced in a study of T cell repertoires in cytomegalovirus infection. These receptors' targets are unknown. TCRdb re-analysed the reads in MiXCR, keeping a single row per CDR3 protein. The sample lists about 920,000 distinct CDR3 sequences; 30% to 40% were seen once. The source was cultured CD8+ T cells from PBMCs, collected from culture after CMV antigen stimulation. These receptors were collected from a human donor in good health (CMV status not recorded). Some clones in this sample may be carry-over from other donors' samples.

This clonotype was counted a single time. V gene TRBV6-5 combines with J gene TRBJ2-7; 10 bases map to TRBD1. Trimming cost V 2 bases and J 4 bases; bases outside gene matches: 5. The CDR3 is 15 residues long. Per the germline V gene, CDR1 is MNHEY and CDR2 is SVGAGI. This CDR3 is CASSYTPGQGYEQYF. CDR3 coding DNA: TGTGCCAGCAGTTACACTCCGGGACAGGGGTACGAGCAGTACTTC.

There are a few counts of this clonotype. This chain joins TRBV2 and TRBJ2-3; a possible D gene is TRBD2 (5 bases). This CDR3 is built from 15 residues. Trimming cost V 5 bases and J 0 bases, with 12 bases left between them. Germline lookup yields CDR1 SNHLY and CDR2 FYNNEI. The CDR3 sequence: CASSRGGFSTDTQYF. In DNA, the CDR3 is TGTGCCAGCAGTCGGGGTGGGTTTAGCACAGATACGCAGTATTTT.

This chain joins TRBV6-2 or TRBV6-3 and TRBJ2-3; D gene ambiguous. CDR1 and CDR2 from the germline V gene are MNHEY and SVGEGT. V lost 2 bases and J 4 bases, leaving 13 bases between the germline ends. The CDR3 is 15 amino acids. The CDR3 protein is CASSYARRIPDTQYF. CDR3 nucleotide sequence: TGTGCCAGCAGTTACGCAAGACGCATTCCAGATACGCAGTATTTT.

The rearrangement uses TRBV7-9 and TRBJ1-1; tentative D call: TRBD1 (5 bases). The CDR3 is 14 residues long. V was shortened by 2 bases and J by 1 base, with 8 bases between the two germline ends. Looked up from germline, CDR1 is SEHNR and CDR2 is FQNEAQ (reference sequence). CDR3 coding DNA: TGTGCCAGCAGCTTACGACAGAAGAACACTGAAGCTTTCTTT. The encoded protein is CASSLRQKNTEAFF. The variable domain in full, completed from reference TRBV7-9 and TRBJ1-1, reads DTGVSQNPRHKITKRGQNVTFRCDPISEHNRLYWYRQTLGQGPEFLTYFQNEAQLEKSRLLSDRFSAERPKGSFSTLEIQRTEQGDSAMYLCASSLRQKNTEAFFGQGTRLTVV.

The chain links TRBV7-9 to TRBJ2-1, with 10 nucleotides matching TRBD2. V trimming: 5 bases; J trimming: 2 bases; junction bases outside the gene matches: 9. The CDR3 length is 17 residues. Germline-derived CDR1 and CDR2 are SEHNR and FQNEAQ (reference sequence). The CDR3 nucleotides read TGTGCCAGCAGCGGAGGGGCAACTAGCGGGGCCTACAATGAGCAGTTCTTC. Its translation is CASSGGATSGAYNEQFF. Complete variable domain (other parts from reference TRBV7-9 and TRBJ2-1): DTGVSQNPRHKITKRGQNVTFRCDPISEHNRLYWYRQTLGQGPEFLTYFQNEAQLEKSRLLSDRFSAERPKGSFSTLEIQRTEQGDSAMYLCASSGGATSGAYNEQFFGPGTRLTVL.

The chain uses TRBV6-5 and TRBJ1-6; the D gene is possibly TRBD1 (5 bases). Germline loops: CDR1 MNHEY, CDR2 SVGAGI. V was cut by 5 bases and J by 3 bases, with 5 bases left in between. The CDR3 has 13 residues. The CDR3 spells CASSGHYNSPLHF. CDR3 in DNA: TGTGCCAGCAGTGGACACTATAATTCACCCCTCCACTTT.

The V gene is TRBV12-3 or TRBV12-4, the J gene TRBJ2-2; perhaps TRBD1 as D (6 bases). CDR3 length: 14 amino acids. Trimming cost V 6 bases and J 0 bases, with 8 bases left between them. The CDR3 loop reads CASRDRSNTGELFF. CDR3 sequence (DNA): TGTGCCAGCAGAGACAGGTCGAACACCGGGGAGCTGTTTTTT.

The chain carries TRBV6-2 or TRBV6-3 and TRBJ2-6; maybe TRBD1 (6 bases). The length of the CDR3 is 18 residues. Germline-derived CDR1 and CDR2 are MNHEY and SVGEGT. V was shortened by 7 bases and J by 0 bases, with 19 bases between the two germline ends. CDR3 in amino acids: CASTSVRQDISGANVLTF. As DNA, the CDR3 is TGTGCCAGCACCTCAGTCCGACAGGATATCTCTGGGGCCAACGTCCTGACTTTC.

This clonotype showed up just a few times. The chain uses TRBV27 and TRBJ1-4; D perhaps matches TRBD1 (6 bases). The length of the CDR3 is 13 residues. CDR1 and CDR2 (germline): MNHEY, SMNVEV (reference sequence). V lost 5 bases and J 7 bases, leaving 11 bases between the germline ends. CDR3: CASSRRQAEKLFF. DNA of the CDR3: TGTGCCAGCAGTCGTAGACAGGCTGAAAAACTGTTTTTT.

This clonotype was detected a few times. This chain connects TRBV7-6 to TRBJ1-4; D not resolved. The CDR3 sequence is 12 residues long. Germline V gene lookup returns CDR1 SGHVS and CDR2 FNYEAQ. Trimming shortened V by 5 bases and J by 7 bases, and 8 bases separated the two germline ends. The CDR3 DNA sequence: TGTGCCAGCAGCGCCGGCCTTGAAAAACTGTTTTTT. Its protein is CASSAGLEKLFF.

This clonotype has a handful of counts. CDR3 sequence (DNA): TGTGCCAGCAGTACGACCCGGGACCGGGTCGGAGAGCAGTACGTC. Amino acids: CASSTTRDRVGEQYV. The rearrangement joins TRBV28 to TRBJ2-7; D tentatively fits TRBD1 or TRBD2 (5 bases each). Looked up from germline, CDR1 is MDHEN and CDR2 is SYDVKM. The V end was cut by 5 bases, the J end by 7 bases, with 21 bases between. The CDR3 extends over 15 amino acids.

The rearrangement uses TRBV6-5 and TRBJ2-3; D call uncertain. Germline CDR1 and CDR2: MNHEY and SVGAGI. The CDR3 runs 13 residues. The V gene lost 5 bases and the J gene lost 5 bases, with 11 bases spanning the gap. The CDR3 loop is CASSLFIRDTQYF. The CDR3 DNA follows: TGTGCCAGCAGTCTCTTTATCAGAGATACGCAGTATTTT.

This chain connects TRBV12-3 or TRBV12-4 to TRBJ1-2; possibly TRBD1 for D (6 bases). The germline V and J ends were trimmed by 6 bases and 7 bases, with 15 bases remaining between them. This CDR3 has 13 amino acids. CDR3 in DNA: TGTGCCAGCAGACAGGGAGGTGTACTTGGCTACACCTTC. It specifies CASRQGGVLGYTF.

V is TRBV29-1 and J is TRBJ2-2; D remains ambiguous. Trimming stripped 6 bases from V and 1 base from J, with 9 bases between. The V gene's germline CDR1 is SQVTM and CDR2 ANQGSEA. This CDR3 contains 13 residues. The CDR3 region is CSVDTVNTGELFF. The CDR3 DNA follows: TGCAGCGTGGATACTGTGAACACCGGGGAGCTGTTTTTT.

The V and J genes are TRBV19 and TRBJ1-3; D not resolved. V shed 5 bases and J shed 1 base, with 12 bases lying between them. The germline CDR1 and CDR2 sequences are LNHDA and SQIVND (reference sequence). This CDR3 is built from 15 residues. The CDR3 nucleotides are TGTGCCAGTAGTGACTTAGGCGGTTCTGGAAACACCATATATTTT. Translated, it gives CASSDLGGSGNTIYF.

The chain joins TRBV20-1 to TRBJ2-3, with 7 bases identical to TRBD2. From germline, CDR1 is DFQATT and CDR2 SNEGSKA (reference sequence). The CDR3 loop spans 14 amino acids. Trimming took 1 base from V and 4 from J; bases not matched to a gene: 5. The CDR3, as DNA: TGCAGTGCTAGAGGTTTTACTAGCGCAGATACGCAGTATTTT. This sequence encodes CSARGFTSADTQYF.

CDR3 sequence reads: CASSIFKNTEAFF. The DNA of the CDR3 is TGTGCCAGTAGTATTTTCAAGAACACTGAAGCTTTCTTT. The chain joins TRBV19 to TRBJ1-1; D unclear. CDR1 and CDR2 from the germline V gene are LNHDA and SQIVND (reference sequence). The CDR3 has 13 residues. Between the trimmed V and J ends, which lost 3 bases and 1 base, there was a span of 6 bases.

The rearrangement links TRBV6-2 or TRBV6-3 to TRBJ1-2; the D is unclear. This CDR3 comprises 15 residues. Trimming removed 2 bases at V and 2 bases at J, with 12 bases between. Germline loops: CDR1 MNHEY, CDR2 SVGEGT. The CDR3 DNA reads TGTGCCAGCAGTTACGCGCCGGATACCAACTATGGCTACACCTTC. As protein: CASSYAPDTNYGYTF.